The following is a TCR beta chain sequence with its context. Its cognate antigen is unknown. The data originate from a study of shared clonotypes between healthy human individuals. General study points: About 4.5% of naive CD4 clonotypes were common to several donors. Against clonotypes common to all four donors, non-shared ones had lower generation probabilities.

Several immunoSEQ plates received, in even portions, the genomic DNA of each subset. Sequenced by immunoSEQ multiplex PCR; TCRdb stores in-frame clones only, minus some. The sample records approximately 1,500,000 clones, 98% being singletons. What was sequenced was naive CD4+ T cells sorted from blood. Subset specified: CD45RA+ positively selected. The receptor was derived from a man aged 25-45 years in good health.

In DNA form, the CDR3 reads TGTGCCAGCAGCGTAGGTGGTGCGAGCGGATACGAGCAGTACTTC. It translates to CASSVGGASGYEQYF. The chain couples TRBV9 to TRBJ2-7; D is possibly TRBD2 (5 bases). The CDR3 consists of 15 residues. Germline loops: CDR1 SGDLS, CDR2 YYNGEE. The V gene lost 0 bases and the J gene lost 4 bases, with 14 bases spanning the gap.